Below are 9 T cell receptor beta chains sequenced from a single sample in a study of cytomegalovirus exposure and HLA in healthy donors. Primers for the PCR totalled 60 Vbeta and 13 Jbeta. TCRdb keeps only in-frame clones here, not all; method: immunoSEQ multiplex PCR. Found here are about 120,000 clones, over 60% of them singletons; the top ten hold more than 4%. Sequenced: PBMCs. These receptor sequences come from a male donor in good health and CMV-seropositive.

About this clone: One junction end does not reproduce the germline sequence, and a read error may be involved. J is TRBJ2-4 and V is TRBV4-2; TRBD1 might be the D (5 bases). Looked up from germline, CDR1 is LGHNA and CDR2 is YNFKEQ. This CDR3 is 16 amino acids long. The DNA for the CDR3 is TGTGCCAGCAGCCCGCGACAGAGAGTAGCCAAAAACAGTCAGTACTTC. Translating it yields CASSPRQRVAKNSQYF.

The CDR3 region has the DNA TGCGCCAGCAGCCTGGGACTAGATGGGGACAATGAGCAGTTCTTC. It yields the protein CASSLGLDGDNEQFF. The V call is TRBV5-1, the J call TRBJ2-1; 8 positions agree with TRBD2. The V segment lost 4 bases and the J segment 5 bases; nucleotides outside the gene matches: 8. This CDR3 comprises 15 residues. Germline CDR1 and CDR2: SGHRS and YFSETQ.

This clone came up once. V and J are TRBV7-8 and TRBJ1-1; D is perhaps TRBD1 (5 bases). V was clipped by 5 bases and J by 0 bases, with 10 bases between them. Looked up from germline, CDR1 is SGHVS and CDR2 is FQNEAQ. CDR3 length: 14 residues. CDR3: CASSPLTVNTEAFF. The DNA for the CDR3 is TGTGCCAGCAGCCCCTTGACAGTGAACACTGAAGCTTTCTTT.

This clone has ten or more counts. The CDR3 nucleotides read TGTGCCAGCAGCCTAAGCAGGGATGGTAATTCACCCCTCCACTTT. Encoded protein: CASSLSRDGNSPLHF. The chain carries TRBV5-4 and TRBJ1-6; D might be TRBD1 (5 bases). The CDR3 spans 15 residues. CDR1 is SGHNT, CDR2 YYREEE, per germline (reference sequence). V lost 4 bases, J lost 6 bases, and 14 bases lay in between.

CDR3 protein: CASKVQGTYNEQFF. The CDR3 DNA sequence: TGTGCCAGCAAAGTTCAGGGGACCTACAATGAGCAGTTCTTC. The chain links TRBV27 to TRBJ2-1, with D tentatively TRBD1 (6 bases). Germline V CDR1 and CDR2: MNHEY, SMNVEV (reference sequence). The ends were cut back, 7 bases at V and 2 bases at J, with 12 bases in the middle. The CDR3 runs to 14 residues.

The V and J genes are TRBV15 and TRBJ2-1, with 8 bases matching TRBD2. Germline V CDR1 and CDR2: LNHNV, YYDKDF (reference sequence). Unmatched junction bases numbered 2, after V lost 1 base and J lost 3 bases. The CDR3 extends over 15 amino acids. CDR3 coding DNA: TGTGCCACCAGCAGAGCCGGGACTAGCTACAATGAGCAGTTCTTC. Its translation: CATSRAGTSYNEQFF. Looking up the rest from reference TRBV15 and TRBJ2-1 gives the full variable domain: DAMVIQNPRYQVTQFGKPVTLSCSQTLNHNVMYWYQQKSSQAPKLLFHYYDKDFNNEADTPDNFQSRRPNTSFCFLDIRSPGLGDTAMYLCATSRAGTSYNEQFFGPGTRLTVL.

This clone was picked up a small number of times. This chain uses TRBV5-4 with TRBJ2-7, with 8 nucleotides matching TRBD2. The J segment lost 5 bases and the V segment lost 4 bases, leaving 11 bases of the junction unmatched. The CDR3 consists of 15 residues. CDR1 is SGHNT, CDR2 YYREEE, per germline (reference sequence). The DNA of the CDR3 is TGTGCCAGCAGCCTCCAAGCGGGAGACCCCCACGAGCAGTACTTC. Its translation is CASSLQAGDPHEQYF.

This chain links TRBV29-1 with TRBJ1-4; no definite D call. Germline CDR1 is SQVTM and CDR2 is ANQGSEA. The ends were cut back, 4 bases at V and 4 bases at J, with 10 bases in the middle. CDR3 length equals 13 residues. The DNA for the CDR3 is TGCAGCGTTGGTAGGCAGCGTAATGAAAAACTGTTTTTT. This translates into CSVGRQRNEKLFF.

This clone has only one observation. The rearrangement joins TRBV2 to TRBJ1-5; possibly TRBD1 for D (5 bases). This CDR3 contains 17 residues. With 3 bases removed from V and 1 base from J, the gap between germline ends came to 16 bases. CDR1 SNHLY and CDR2 FYNNEI come from the germline V gene. The CDR3 nucleotides read TGTGCCAGCAGTGACCCGACCTGGGGGGGGAGCAATCAGCCCCAGCATTTT. This translates into CASSDPTWGGSNQPQHF.